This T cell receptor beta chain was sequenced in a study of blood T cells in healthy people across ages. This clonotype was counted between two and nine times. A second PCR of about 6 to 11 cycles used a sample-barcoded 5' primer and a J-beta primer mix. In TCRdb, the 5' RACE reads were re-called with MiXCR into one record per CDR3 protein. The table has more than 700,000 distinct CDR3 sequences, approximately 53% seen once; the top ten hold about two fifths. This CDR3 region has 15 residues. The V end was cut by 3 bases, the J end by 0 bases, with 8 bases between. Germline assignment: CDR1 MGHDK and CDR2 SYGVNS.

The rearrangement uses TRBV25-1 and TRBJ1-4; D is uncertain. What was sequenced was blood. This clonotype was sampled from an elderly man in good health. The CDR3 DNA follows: TGTGCCAGCAGTGATTCGAGGCCAACTAATGAAAAACTGTTTTTT. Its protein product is CASSDSRPTNEKLFF.